One T cell receptor (beta chain) is described in this entry. Its antigen is as yet unknown. Germline V gives CDR1 MNHEY, CDR2 SMNVEV (reference sequence). The CDR3 consists of 13 residues. The V and J ends lost 1 base and 5 bases respectively, with 9 bases between them. The authors ran the assay at deep level. Sequencing was performed with immunoSEQ multiplex PCR; in TCRdb, only in-frame clones are kept and a portion is missing. This sample yields around 550,000 clones, of which 85% to 95% are seen a single time; 0.11% belongs to the top ten. The sample comes from a study of shared clonotypes between healthy human individuals. Points from the study as a whole: It was expected that sequencing depth would affect clonotype sharing among donors.

It was CD45RO-negative cells, positively selected for CCR7, that made up naive CD8 cells, with terminally differentiated effector memory CD45RA+ cells excluded. The donors were all Caucasian adults (living in Nashville, Tennessee). This receptor was identified in a woman younger than 45 in good health. This chain uses TRBV27 with TRBJ2-7; D call uncertain. Sequencing was carried out using naive CD8+ T cells sorted from blood. In nucleotides, the CDR3 is TGTGCCAGCAGTTTATTTAAAGGGAACGAGCAGTACTTC. Translated: CASSLFKGNEQYF.